The entry that follows covers one TCR beta chain sequence. Its antigen is not known. The sample originates from a study of cytomegalovirus exposure and HLA in healthy donors. Study-level background: Earlier results showed 117 million unique TCR beta sequences derived from 150 million to 200 million T cells. Of all 380 or so donors who were genotyped, about 84% belonged to the Caucasian-associated ancestry cluster.

Amplification used 60 Vbeta primers and 13 Jbeta primers. Assay: immunoSEQ multiplex PCR; the TCRdb copy retains only in-frame clones and omits some. The sample yields more than 140,000 clones, roughly 82% seen once. V shed 3 bases, J shed 10 bases, and the junction held 10 bases outside the gene matches. Germline values: CDR1 SEHNR, CDR2 FQNEAQ (reference sequence). The CDR3 has 15 amino acids. Overall study findings and caveats: In a later analysis, compared with equally common non-associated chains, HLA-associated beta chains were more expanded. The study assumed roughly uniform donor sequencing depth for presence/absence analyses.

V gene TRBV7-9 combines with J gene TRBJ2-1; TRBD2 matches 9 bases. The sequence came from a man aged 30 to 45 in good health and CMV-seropositive. The sample comprised PBMCs. CDR3 sequence (DNA): TGTGCCAGCAGCTTTACGCTAGCGGGATCGGCCGAGCAGTTCTTC. It codes for CASSFTLAGSAEQFF.